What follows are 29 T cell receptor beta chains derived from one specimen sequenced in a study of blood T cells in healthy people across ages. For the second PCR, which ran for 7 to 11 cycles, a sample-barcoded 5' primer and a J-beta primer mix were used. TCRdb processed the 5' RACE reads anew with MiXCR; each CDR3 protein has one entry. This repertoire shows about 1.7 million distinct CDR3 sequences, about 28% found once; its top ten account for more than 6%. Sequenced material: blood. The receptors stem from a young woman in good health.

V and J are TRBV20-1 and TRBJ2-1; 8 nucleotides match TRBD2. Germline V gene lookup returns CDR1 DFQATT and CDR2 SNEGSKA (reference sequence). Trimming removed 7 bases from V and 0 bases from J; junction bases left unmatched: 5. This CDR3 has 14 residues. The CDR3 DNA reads TGCAGTGTTACTAGCGGTCGCTCCTACAATGAGCAGTTCTTC. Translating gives CSVTSGRSYNEQFF.

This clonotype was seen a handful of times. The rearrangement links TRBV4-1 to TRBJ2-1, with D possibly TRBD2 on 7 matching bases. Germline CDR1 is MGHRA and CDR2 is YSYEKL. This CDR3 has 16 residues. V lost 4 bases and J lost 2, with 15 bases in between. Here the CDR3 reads CASSPRGGVPYNEQFF. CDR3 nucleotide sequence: TGCGCCAGCAGCCCAAGGGGGGGGGTTCCCTACAATGAGCAGTTCTTC.

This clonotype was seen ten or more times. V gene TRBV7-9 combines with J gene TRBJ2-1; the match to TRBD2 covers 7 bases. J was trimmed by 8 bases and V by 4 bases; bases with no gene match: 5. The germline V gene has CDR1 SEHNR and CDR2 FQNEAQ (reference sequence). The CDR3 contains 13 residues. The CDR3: CASSSRGLHEQFF. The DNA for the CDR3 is TGTGCCAGCAGCTCCCGGGGACTACATGAGCAGTTCTTC.

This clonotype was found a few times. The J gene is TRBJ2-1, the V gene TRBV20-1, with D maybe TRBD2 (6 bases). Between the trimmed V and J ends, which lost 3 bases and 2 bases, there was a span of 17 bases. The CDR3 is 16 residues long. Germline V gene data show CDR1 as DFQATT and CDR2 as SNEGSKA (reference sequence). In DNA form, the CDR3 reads TGCAGTGCTAGCCCCTCTGCGGGACTTACCTACAATGAGCAGTTCTTC. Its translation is CSASPSAGLTYNEQFF.

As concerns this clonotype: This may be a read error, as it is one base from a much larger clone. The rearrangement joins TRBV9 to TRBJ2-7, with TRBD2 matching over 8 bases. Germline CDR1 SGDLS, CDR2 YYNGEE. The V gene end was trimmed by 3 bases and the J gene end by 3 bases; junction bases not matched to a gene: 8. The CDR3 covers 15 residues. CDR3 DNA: TGTGCCAGCAGCGCGGGACTAGTTTATGGCTACGAGCAGTACTTC. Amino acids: CASSAGLVYGYEQYF.

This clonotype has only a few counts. CDR3 region: CASSLGVQVSYEQYF. The DNA for the CDR3 is TGTGCCAGCAGCTTGGGCGTACAGGTTTCTTACGAGCAGTACTTC. This sequence joins TRBV11-2 and TRBJ2-7; D possibly corresponds to TRBD1 (5 bases). Germline V gene sequence: CDR1 SGHAT, CDR2 FQNNGV. The CDR3 extends over 15 amino acids. V was trimmed by 3 bases and J by 4 bases, leaving 16 bases between them.

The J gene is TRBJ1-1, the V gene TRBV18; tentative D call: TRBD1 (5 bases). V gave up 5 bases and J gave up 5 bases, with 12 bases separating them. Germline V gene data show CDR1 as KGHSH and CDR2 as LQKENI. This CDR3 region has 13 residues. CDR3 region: CASSTDSYTEAFF. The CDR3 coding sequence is TGTGCCAGCTCAACCGACAGTTATACTGAAGCTTTCTTT.

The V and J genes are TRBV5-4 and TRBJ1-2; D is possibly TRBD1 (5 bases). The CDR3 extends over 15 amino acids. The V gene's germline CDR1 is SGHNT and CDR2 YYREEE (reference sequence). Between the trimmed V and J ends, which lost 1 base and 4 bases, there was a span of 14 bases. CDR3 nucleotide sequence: TGTGCCAGCAGCTTGCATCTGGGGCATGGCTATGGCTACACCTTC. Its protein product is CASSLHLGHGYGYTF.

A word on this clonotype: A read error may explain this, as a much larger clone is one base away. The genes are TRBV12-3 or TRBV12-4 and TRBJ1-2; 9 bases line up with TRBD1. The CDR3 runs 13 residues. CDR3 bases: TGTGCCAGCAGTTTCAACAGGGGGCAGGGCTGCACCTTC. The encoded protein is CASSFNRGQGCTF.

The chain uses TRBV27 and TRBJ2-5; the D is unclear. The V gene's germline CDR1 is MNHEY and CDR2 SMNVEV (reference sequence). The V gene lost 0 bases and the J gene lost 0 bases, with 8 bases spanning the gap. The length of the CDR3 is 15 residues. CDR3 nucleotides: TGTGCCAGCAGTTTATCCGGCCGATACCAAGAGACCCAGTACTTC. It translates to CASSLSGRYQETQYF.

The CDR3 bases are TGTGCCATCAGTGAGGGACAAATGAACACTGAAGCTTTCTTT. Translating it yields CAISEGQMNTEAFF. V is TRBV10-3 and J is TRBJ1-1; TRBD1 might be the D (5 bases). V dropped 2 bases and J dropped 0 bases, with 7 bases sitting between them. CDR3 length: 14 residues. Germline V gene lookup returns CDR1 ENHRY and CDR2 SYGVKD.

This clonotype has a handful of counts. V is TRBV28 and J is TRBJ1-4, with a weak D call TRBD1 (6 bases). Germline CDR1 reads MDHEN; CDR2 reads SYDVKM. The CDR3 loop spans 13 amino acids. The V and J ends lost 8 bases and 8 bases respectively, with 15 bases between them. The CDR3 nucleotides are TGTGCCAGCGTCGGGGGGGCGCGAGAAAAACTGTTTTTT. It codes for CASVGGAREKLFF. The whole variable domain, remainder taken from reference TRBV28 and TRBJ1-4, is DVKVTQSSRYLVKRTGEKVFLECVQDMDHENMFWYRQDPGLGLRLIYFSYDVKMKEKGDIPEGYSVSREKKERFSLILESASTNQTSMYLCASVGGAREKLFFGSGTQLSVL.

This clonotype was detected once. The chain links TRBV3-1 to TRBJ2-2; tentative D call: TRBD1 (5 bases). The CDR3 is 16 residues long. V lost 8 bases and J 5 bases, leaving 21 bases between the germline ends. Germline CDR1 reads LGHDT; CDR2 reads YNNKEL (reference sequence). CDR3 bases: TGTGCCAGCCGCGGATGGGGCCCTCGAGCAACCGGGGAGCTGTTTTTT. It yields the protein CASRGWGPRATGELFF.

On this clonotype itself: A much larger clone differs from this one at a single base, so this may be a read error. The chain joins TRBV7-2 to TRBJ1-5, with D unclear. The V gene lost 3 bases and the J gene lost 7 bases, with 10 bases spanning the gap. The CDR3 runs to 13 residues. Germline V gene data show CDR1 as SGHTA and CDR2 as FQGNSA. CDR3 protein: CASSFGSPQPQHF. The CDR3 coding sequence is TGTGCCAGCAGCTTCGGCAGCCCCCAGCCCCAGCATTTT.

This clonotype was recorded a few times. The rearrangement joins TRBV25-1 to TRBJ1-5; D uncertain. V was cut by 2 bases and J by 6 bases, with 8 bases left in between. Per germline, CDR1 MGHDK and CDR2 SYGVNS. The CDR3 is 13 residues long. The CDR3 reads CASSETRGQPQHF. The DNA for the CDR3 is TGTGCCAGCAGTGAAACCCGAGGTCAGCCCCAGCATTTT.

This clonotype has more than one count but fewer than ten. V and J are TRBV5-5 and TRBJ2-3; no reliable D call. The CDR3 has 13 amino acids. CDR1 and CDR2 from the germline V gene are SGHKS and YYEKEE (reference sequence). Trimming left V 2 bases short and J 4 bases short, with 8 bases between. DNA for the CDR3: TGTGCCAGCAGCTTACTATGGGCAGATACGCAGTATTTT. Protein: CASSLLWADTQYF.

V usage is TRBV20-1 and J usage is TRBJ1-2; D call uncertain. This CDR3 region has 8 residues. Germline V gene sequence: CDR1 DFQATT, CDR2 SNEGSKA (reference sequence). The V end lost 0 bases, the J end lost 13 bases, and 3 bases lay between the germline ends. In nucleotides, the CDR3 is TGCAGTGCTAGAGACGGCACCTTC. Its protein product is CSARDGTF.

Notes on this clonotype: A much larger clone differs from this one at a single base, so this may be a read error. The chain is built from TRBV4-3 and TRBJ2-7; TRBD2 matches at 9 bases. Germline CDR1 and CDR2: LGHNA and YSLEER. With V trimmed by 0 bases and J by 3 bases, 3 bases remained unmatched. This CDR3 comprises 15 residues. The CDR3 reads CASSQDAGGVYEQYF. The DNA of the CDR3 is TGCGCCAGCAGCCAAGATGCGGGGGGGGTCTACGAGCAGTACTTC.

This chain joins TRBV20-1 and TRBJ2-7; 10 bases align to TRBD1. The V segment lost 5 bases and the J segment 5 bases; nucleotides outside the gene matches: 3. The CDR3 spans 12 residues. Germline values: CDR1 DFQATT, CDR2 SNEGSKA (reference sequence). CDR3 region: CSASGTGDEQYF. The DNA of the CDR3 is TGCAGTGCTTCCGGGACAGGGGACGAGCAGTACTTC.

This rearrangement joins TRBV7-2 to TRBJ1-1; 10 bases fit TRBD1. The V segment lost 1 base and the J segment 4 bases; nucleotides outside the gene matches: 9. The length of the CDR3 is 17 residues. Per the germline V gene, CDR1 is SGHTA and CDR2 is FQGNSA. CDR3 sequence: CASSLVLRGQGFTEAFF. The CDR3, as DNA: TGTGCCAGCAGCTTAGTTTTACGGGGACAGGGGTTCACTGAAGCTTTCTTT.

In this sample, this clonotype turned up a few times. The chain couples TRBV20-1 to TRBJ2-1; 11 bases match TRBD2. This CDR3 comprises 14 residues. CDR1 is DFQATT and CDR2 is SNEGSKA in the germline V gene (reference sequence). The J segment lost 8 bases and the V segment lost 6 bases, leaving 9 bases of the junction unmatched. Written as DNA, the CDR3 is TGCAGTGCAGTTAGCGGGAGGGCGGAATATGAGCAGTTCTTC. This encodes CSAVSGRAEYEQFF.

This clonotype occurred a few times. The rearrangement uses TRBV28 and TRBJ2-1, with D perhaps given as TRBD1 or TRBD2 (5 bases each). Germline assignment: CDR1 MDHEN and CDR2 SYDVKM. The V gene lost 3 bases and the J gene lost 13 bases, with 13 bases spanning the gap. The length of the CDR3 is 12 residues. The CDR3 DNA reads TGTGCCAGCAGTTTGGTAGGGGAGACCCAGTTCTTC. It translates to CASSLVGETQFF.

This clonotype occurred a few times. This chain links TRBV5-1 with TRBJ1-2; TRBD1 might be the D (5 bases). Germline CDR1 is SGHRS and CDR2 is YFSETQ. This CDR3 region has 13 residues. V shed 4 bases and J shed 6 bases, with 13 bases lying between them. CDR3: CASSPNWGNGYTF. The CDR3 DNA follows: TGCGCCAGCAGCCCAAACTGGGGGAATGGCTACACCTTC.

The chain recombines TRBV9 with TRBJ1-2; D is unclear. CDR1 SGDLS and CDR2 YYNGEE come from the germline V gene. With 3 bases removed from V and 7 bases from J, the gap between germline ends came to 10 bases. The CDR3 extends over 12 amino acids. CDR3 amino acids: CASSAPSLGYTF. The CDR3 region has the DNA TGTGCCAGCAGCGCCCCAAGTCTTGGCTACACCTTC.

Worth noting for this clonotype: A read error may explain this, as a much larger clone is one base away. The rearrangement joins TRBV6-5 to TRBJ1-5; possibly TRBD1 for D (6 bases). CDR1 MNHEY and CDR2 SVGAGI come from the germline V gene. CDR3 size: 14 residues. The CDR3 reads CASSFRGSNQPRHF. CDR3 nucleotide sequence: TGTGCCAGCAGTTTCAGGGGAAGCAATCAGCCCCGGCATTTT.

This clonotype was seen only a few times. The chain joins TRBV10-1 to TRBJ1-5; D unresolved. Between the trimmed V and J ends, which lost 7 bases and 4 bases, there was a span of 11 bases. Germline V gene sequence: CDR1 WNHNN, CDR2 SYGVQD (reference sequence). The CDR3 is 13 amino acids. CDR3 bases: TGCGCCAGCAAAGGTTCGAGGAATCAGCCCCAGCATTTT. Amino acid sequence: CASKGSRNQPQHF.

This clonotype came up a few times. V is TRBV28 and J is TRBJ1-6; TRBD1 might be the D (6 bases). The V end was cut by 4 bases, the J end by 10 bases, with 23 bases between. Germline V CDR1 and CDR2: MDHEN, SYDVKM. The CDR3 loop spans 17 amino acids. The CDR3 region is CASSSGRRGGRVSPLHF. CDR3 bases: TGTGCCAGCAGTTCCGGTCGTCGAGGGGGTCGTGTCTCACCCCTCCACTTT.

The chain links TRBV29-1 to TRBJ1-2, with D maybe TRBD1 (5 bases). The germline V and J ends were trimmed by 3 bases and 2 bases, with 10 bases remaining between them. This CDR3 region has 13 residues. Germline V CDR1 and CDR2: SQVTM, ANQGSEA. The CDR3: CSVEGVANYGYTF. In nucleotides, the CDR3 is TGCAGCGTTGAGGGGGTGGCAAACTATGGCTACACCTTC.

The CDR3 nucleotides are TGTGCCAGCAGCGGGGAGGGACCAATCGCTAATGAAAAACTGTTTTTT. It yields the protein CASSGEGPIANEKLFF. The rearrangement joins TRBV7-6 to TRBJ1-4, with TRBD1 as a possible D gene (5 bases). The CDR3 covers 16 residues. V was clipped by 5 bases and J by 3 bases, with 16 bases between them. Germline loops: CDR1 SGHVS, CDR2 FNYEAQ.